This T cell receptor beta chain was observed in a study of identical twins. Through template switching, a universal primer site was introduced, and the cDNA contained unique molecular identifiers. TCRdb reprocessed the 5' RACE reads via MiXCR and lists one record per CDR3 protein. In the table there are more than 250,000 distinct CDR3 sequences, about 8% of which are singletons. General study findings and limits: Sequences that were beta out-of-frame showed weaker excess twin sharing.

In germline, CDR1 is SQVTM, CDR2 ANQGSEA. This CDR3 spans 12 amino acids. V was clipped by 5 bases and J by 2 bases, with 10 bases between them. This clonotype was seen repeatedly, ten times or more. What it binds is unknown. Another study also made use of these data, one on yellow fever vaccine responses in identical twins.

This rearrangement joins TRBV29-1 to TRBJ2-7; D not certain. The sequence was obtained from a woman younger than 35 in good health. Sequences were obtained from memory (CD45RO+) T cells sorted from blood. The CDR3 sequence is CSVRVTTYEQYF. Written as DNA, the CDR3 is TGCAGCGTTCGAGTGACAACCTACGAGCAGTACTTC.